This T cell receptor (beta chain) appears in the sequencing data of a study of PD-1 blockade in mismatch repair-deficient tumors. At the level of the study: Patients had approximately 11 mismatch repair-deficient cancer types and were previously treated and progressing.

Profiled with immunoSEQ multiplex PCR; TCRdb holds only in-frame clones, not every one. This table has 40,000 to 60,000 clones, around 85% appearing once. This CDR3 contains 15 residues. Trimming shortened V by 6 bases and J by 0 bases, and 14 bases separated the two germline ends. Germline CDR1 SNHLY, CDR2 FYNNEI. This clone occurred a few times. The receptor's source is an adult with mismatch repair-deficient cancer. The rearrangement links TRBV2 to TRBJ1-1, with D possibly being TRBD1 (5 bases). The material was peripheral blood, obtained about 4.5 months after starting pembrolizumab. The CDR3 protein is CASSDTGTLNTEAFF. The CDR3 DNA reads as TGTGCCAGCAGCGACACCGGGACTTTGAACACTGAAGCTTTCTTT.